This T cell receptor beta chain was captured in a study of cytomegalovirus exposure and HLA in healthy donors. Background on the study: Of roughly 360 genotyped donors, about 81% grouped in the Caucasian-associated ancestry cluster.

Germline CDR1 and CDR2: SEHNR and FQNEAQ (reference sequence). V was pared by 6 bases and J by 8 bases, with 19 bases between. This CDR3 has 14 amino acids. Study observations and caveats: Cytomegalovirus-associated TCR beta chains were listed, numbering some 170. One later analysis reportedly identified an Asian-associated ancestry cluster that showed fewer N-insertions than the roughly 670-donor mean.

This clone was picked up many times. Antigen specificity is unknown. PCR amplification relied on 60 Vbeta primers (plus 13 Jbeta primers). Here immunoSEQ multiplex PCR was the method, and the copy in TCRdb shows in-frame clones only, minus some. This table has 150,000 to 200,000 clones, about 65% appearing once. The clonotype was recovered from a middle-aged man in good health and CMV-seropositive. The chain links TRBV7-9 to TRBJ1-2; a possible D gene is TRBD1 (5 bases). Sequenced material: PBMCs. DNA of the CDR3: TGTGCCAGCAGACCCCCGGGGGTATTGGAGGGCTACACCTTC. Translated: CASRPPGVLEGYTF.